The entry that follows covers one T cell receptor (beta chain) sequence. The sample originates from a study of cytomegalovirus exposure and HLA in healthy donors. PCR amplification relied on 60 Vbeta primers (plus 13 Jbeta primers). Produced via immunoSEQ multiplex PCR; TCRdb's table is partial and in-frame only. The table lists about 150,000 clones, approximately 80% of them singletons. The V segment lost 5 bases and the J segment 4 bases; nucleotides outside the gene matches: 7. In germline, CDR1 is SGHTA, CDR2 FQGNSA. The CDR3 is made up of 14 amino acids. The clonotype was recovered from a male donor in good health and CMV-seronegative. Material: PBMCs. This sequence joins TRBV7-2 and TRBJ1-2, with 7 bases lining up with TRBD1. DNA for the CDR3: TGTGCCAGCAGCCCCTCGCAGGGGGGCTATGGCTACACCTTC. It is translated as CASSPSQGGYGYTF.